These 18 T cell receptor beta chains were all obtained from the same sample, sequenced in a study of blood T cell repertoires in COVID-19. Assay used: immunoSEQ multiplex PCR; TCRdb lists only in-frame clones, some missing. The sample includes 200,000 to 250,000 clones, roughly 86% of them seen just once. The sequenced material came from peripheral blood. These receptors were taken from a woman aged 50 to 60 with COVID-19, enrolled during active disease.

This clone was found once. This rearrangement joins TRBV18 to TRBJ1-6; 7 nucleotides match TRBD1. Germline loops: CDR1 KGHSH, CDR2 LQKENI. The CDR3 loop spans 13 amino acids. The junction had 4 bases not matched to a gene; V was cut back by 6 bases and J by 8 bases. The CDR3 DNA is TGTGCCAGCTCTCCCCAGGGGGATTCACCCCTCCACTTT. Translating gives CASSPQGDSPLHF.

The chain joins TRBV7-2 to TRBJ1-3, with 7 bases aligning to TRBD1. Germline V gene sequence: CDR1 SGHTA, CDR2 FQGNSA. The CDR3 totals 14 residues. V lost 5 bases, J lost 3 bases, and 4 bases stayed unmatched. The CDR3 bases are TGTGCCAGCAGCATAGACAGGGTTGGAAACACCATATATTTT. Protein product: CASSIDRVGNTIYF.

This clone was seen only once. This chain's CDR3 is CASSPTQGGQAFF. In nucleotides, the CDR3 is TGTGCCAGCTCACCAACACAGGGCGGCCAGGCTTTCTTT. This chain joins TRBV18 and TRBJ1-1; tentative D call: TRBD1 (6 bases). Germline V lookup: CDR1 KGHSH, CDR2 LQKENI. V gave up 2 bases and J gave up 11 bases, with 15 bases separating them. This CDR3 is 13 amino acids long. Together with reference TRBV18 and TRBJ1-1, the CDR3 gives the full variable domain: NAGVMQNPRHLVRRRGQEARLRCSPMKGHSHVYWYRQLPEEGLKFMVYLQKENIIDESGMPKERFSAEFPKEGPSILRIQQVVRGDSAAYFCASSPTQGGQAFFGQGTRLTVV.

V gene TRBV5-6 combines with J gene TRBJ1-3, with D unresolved. The CDR3 loop spans 13 amino acids. The V gene lost 0 bases and the J gene lost 4 bases, with 5 bases spanning the gap. From germline, CDR1 is SGHDT and CDR2 YYEEEE. Here the CDR3 DNA reads TGTGCCAGCAGCTTGGGACAAGGAAACACCATATATTTT. Translating gives CASSLGQGNTIYF. Supplemented by reference TRBV5-6 and TRBJ1-3, the full variable domain reads DAGVTQSPTHLIKTRGQQVTLRCSPKSGHDTVSWYQQALGQGPQFIFQYYEEEERQRGNFPDRFSGHQFPNYSSELNVNALLLGDSALYLCASSLGQGNTIYFGEGSWLTVV.

The J gene is TRBJ2-3, the V gene TRBV13, with 11 positions matching TRBD2. Trimming at V came to 2 bases and at J to 3 bases, leaving 4 bases not matched to a gene. The germline gives CDR1 PRHDT, CDR2 FYEKMQ (reference sequence). The CDR3 totals 16 residues. The CDR3 region has the DNA TGTGCCAGCAGCTTAAGGACTAGCGGGTTGACAGATACGCAGTATTTT. Translating gives CASSLRTSGLTDTQYF. The whole variable domain, remainder taken from reference TRBV13 and TRBJ2-3, is AAGVIQSPRHLIKEKRETATLKCYPIPRHDTVYWYQQGPGQDPQFLISFYEKMQSDKGSIPDRFSAQQFSDYHSELNMSSLELGDSALYFCASSLRTSGLTDTQYFGPGTRLTVL.

The chain couples TRBV24-1 to TRBJ2-6; 7 bases line up with TRBD2. This CDR3 is 16 amino acids long. J gave up 2 bases and V 4 bases, and 4 bases lay outside the gene matches. Germline V gene data show CDR1 as KGHDR and CDR2 as SFDVKD. Here the CDR3 reads CATSDPGRAGANVLTF. The CDR3 DNA reads as TGTGCCACCAGTGACCCAGGGAGGGCTGGGGCCAACGTCCTGACTTTC.

The chain couples TRBV5-1 to TRBJ1-4, with 9 bases matching TRBD1. Germline assignment: CDR1 SGHRS and CDR2 YFSETQ. Trimming cost V 3 bases and J 10 bases; bases outside gene matches: 10. The CDR3 runs to 15 residues. The CDR3 DNA is TGCGCCAGCAGCTCCGGCAGGACAGGGGAGGGAAAACTGTTTTTT. Translation: CASSSGRTGEGKLFF.

This sequence joins TRBV7-2 and TRBJ1-2, with 7 bases matching TRBD1. The ends lost 3 bases at V and 5 bases at J; junction bases unmatched: 6. The germline CDR1 and CDR2 sequences are SGHTA and FQGNSA. The CDR3 contains 14 residues. The CDR3 region is CASSFGQASYGYTF. Written as DNA, the CDR3 is TGTGCCAGCAGCTTTGGACAGGCATCATATGGCTACACCTTC. The full variable domain, with the rest looked up from reference TRBV7-2 and TRBJ1-2, is GAGVSQSPSNKVTEKGKDVELRCDPISGHTALYWYRQSLGQGLEFLIYFQGNSAPDKSGLPSDRFSAERTGGSVSTLTIQRTQQEDSAVYLCASSFGQASYGYTFGSGTRLTVV.

This clone was observed many times. V usage is TRBV5-6 and J usage is TRBJ1-5; no clear D gene. The CDR3 runs to 14 residues. Trimming cost V 2 bases and J 0 bases, with 6 bases left between them. Germline V gene data show CDR1 as SGHDT and CDR2 as YYEEEE. The CDR3 loop is CASSFGFSNQPQHF. The DNA of the CDR3 is TGTGCCAGCAGCTTCGGGTTTAGCAATCAGCCCCAGCATTTT.

The CDR3 region has the DNA TGTGCCAGCAGTCTGGGACAGGGGGCTTCTCATAGCAATCAGCCCCAGCATTTT. This encodes CASSLGQGASHSNQPQHF. The chain couples TRBV27 to TRBJ1-5; 12 bases match TRBD1. The germline gives CDR1 MNHEY, CDR2 SMNVEV (reference sequence). After removal of 5 bases from V and 0 bases from J, the junction contained 8 bases not matched to a gene. The CDR3 is 18 amino acids.

The chain joins TRBV19 to TRBJ1-5, with 8 nucleotides matching TRBD1. Trimming cost V 5 bases and J 4 bases; bases outside gene matches: 10. The CDR3 consists of 16 residues. The germline CDR1 and CDR2 sequences are LNHDA and SQIVND (reference sequence). CDR3 coding DNA: TGTGCCAGTAGTCTCCGGACAGGGCGGGGGAATCAGCCCCAGCATTTT. This encodes CASSLRTGRGNQPQHF.

The chain has TRBV6-5 and TRBJ2-7; 8 bases map to TRBD1. The CDR3 contains 14 residues. With 5 bases clipped from V and 5 bases from J, the junction kept 8 bases outside the gene matches. Germline lookup yields CDR1 MNHEY and CDR2 SVGAGI. CDR3 DNA sequence: TGTGCCAGCAGTCCCGACAGGGGAAACCACGAGCAGTACGTC. Translated: CASSPDRGNHEQYV.

The rearrangement joins TRBV11-2 to TRBJ2-5; 10 nucleotides agree with TRBD2. This CDR3 contains 16 residues. CDR1 and CDR2 from the germline V gene are SGHAT and FQNNGV. Losses at the gene ends were 5 bases for V and 3 bases for J; bases not matched to a gene: 9. This CDR3 is CASSPLAGVVKETQYF. The CDR3 nucleotides are TGTGCCAGCAGCCCGCTAGCGGGGGTTGTCAAAGAGACCCAGTACTTC.

This chain joins TRBV6-2 or TRBV6-3 and TRBJ1-6; possibly TRBD1 for D (5 bases). The CDR3 has 16 residues. V was trimmed by 0 bases and J by 11 bases, leaving 17 bases between them. Germline V gene sequence: CDR1 MNHEY, CDR2 SVGEGT. The CDR3 sequence: CASSYSRGGAVAPLHF. In DNA, the CDR3 is TGTGCCAGCAGTTACTCGAGGGGAGGGGCGGTGGCACCCCTCCACTTT.

J is TRBJ1-2 and V is TRBV7-2; weak D call: TRBD1 (5 bases). V lost 5 bases, J lost 3 bases, and 16 bases lay in between. This CDR3 spans 15 amino acids. Germline CDR1 reads SGHTA; CDR2 reads FQGNSA. Here the CDR3 DNA reads TGTGCCAGCAGCCAAGCGGGACCGGGATACTATGGCTACACCTTC. It encodes CASSQAGPGYYGYTF.

The genes are TRBV4-3 and TRBJ2-1; possibly TRBD1 for D (6 bases). Deletions cut 2 bases from V and 6 bases from J, with 11 bases between. The CDR3 is made up of 14 amino acids. Per germline, CDR1 LGHNA and CDR2 YSLEER. The CDR3 loop reads CASSQTRGTNEQFF. The CDR3 coding sequence is TGCGCCAGCAGCCAAACCAGGGGCACCAATGAGCAGTTCTTC.

The chain is built from TRBV6-5 and TRBJ2-7, with D possibly TRBD2 on 7 matching bases. CDR3 length: 14 amino acids. Germline values: CDR1 MNHEY, CDR2 SVGAGI. Trimming removed 6 bases from V and 5 bases from J, with 17 bases in between. CDR3 in amino acids: CASRPRRGADEQYV. DNA for the CDR3: TGTGCCAGCAGACCTCGTCGGGGGGCCGACGAGCAGTACGTC.

This chain connects TRBV11-3 to TRBJ2-3, with a weak D call TRBD2 (5 bases). This CDR3 has 12 residues. Per the germline V gene, CDR1 is SGHNT and CDR2 is YENEEA. Deletions cut 1 base from V and 6 bases from J, with 5 bases between. This chain's CDR3 is CASSLGGDTQYF. As DNA, the CDR3 is TGTGCCAGCAGCTTAGGAGGGGATACGCAGTATTTT.